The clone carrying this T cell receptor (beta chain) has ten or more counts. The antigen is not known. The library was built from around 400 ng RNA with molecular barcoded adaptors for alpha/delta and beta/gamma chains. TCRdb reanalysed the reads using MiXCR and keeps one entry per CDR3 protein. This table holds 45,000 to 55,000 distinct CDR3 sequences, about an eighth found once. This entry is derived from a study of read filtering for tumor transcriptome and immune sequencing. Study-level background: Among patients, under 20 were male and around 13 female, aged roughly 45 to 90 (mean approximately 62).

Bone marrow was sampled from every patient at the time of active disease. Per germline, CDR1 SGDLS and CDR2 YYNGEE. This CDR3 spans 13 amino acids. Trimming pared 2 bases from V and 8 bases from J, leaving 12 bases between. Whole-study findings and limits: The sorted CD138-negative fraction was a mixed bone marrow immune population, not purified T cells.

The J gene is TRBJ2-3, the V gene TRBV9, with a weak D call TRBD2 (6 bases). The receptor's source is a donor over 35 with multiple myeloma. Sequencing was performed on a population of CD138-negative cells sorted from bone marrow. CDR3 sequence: CASSVLAEGTQYF. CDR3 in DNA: TGTGCCAGCAGCGTCTTAGCGGAGGGTACGCAGTATTTT.